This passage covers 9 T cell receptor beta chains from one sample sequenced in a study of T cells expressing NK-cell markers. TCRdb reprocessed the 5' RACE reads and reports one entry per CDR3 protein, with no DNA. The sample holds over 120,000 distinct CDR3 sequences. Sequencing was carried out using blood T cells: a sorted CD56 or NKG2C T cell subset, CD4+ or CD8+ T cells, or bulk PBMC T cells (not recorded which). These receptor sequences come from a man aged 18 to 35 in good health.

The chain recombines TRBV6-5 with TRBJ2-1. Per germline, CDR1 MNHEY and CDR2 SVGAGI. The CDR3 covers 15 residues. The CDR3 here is CASSYFRSSYNEQFF.

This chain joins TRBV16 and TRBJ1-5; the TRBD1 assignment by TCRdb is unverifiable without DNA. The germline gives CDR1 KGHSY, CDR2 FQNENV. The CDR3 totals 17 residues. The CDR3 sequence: CASSPSGRGLSNQPQHF.

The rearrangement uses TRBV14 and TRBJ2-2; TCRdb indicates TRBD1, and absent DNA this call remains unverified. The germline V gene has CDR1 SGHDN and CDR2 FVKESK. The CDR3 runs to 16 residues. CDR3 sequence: CASSQGDHFLTGELFF.

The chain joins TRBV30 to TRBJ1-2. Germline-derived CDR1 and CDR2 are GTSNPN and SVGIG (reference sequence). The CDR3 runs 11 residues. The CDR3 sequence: CAWEANYGYTF.

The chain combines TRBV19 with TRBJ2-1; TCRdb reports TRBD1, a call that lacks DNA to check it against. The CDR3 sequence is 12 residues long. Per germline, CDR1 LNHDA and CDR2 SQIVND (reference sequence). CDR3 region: CASSPLGNEQFF.

CDR3 loop: CASSYAGVSRETQYF. The chain has TRBV11-2 and TRBJ2-5; no DNA is available, so the TRBD2 call from TCRdb remains unchecked. The germline CDR1 and CDR2 sequences are SGHAT and FQNNGV. This CDR3 is built from 15 residues.

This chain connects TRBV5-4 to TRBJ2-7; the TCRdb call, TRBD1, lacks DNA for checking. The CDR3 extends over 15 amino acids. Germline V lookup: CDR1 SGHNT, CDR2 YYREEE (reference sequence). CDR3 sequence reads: CASSLEGADVLEQYF.

CDR3 protein: CASSPRGPGYGYTF. This sequence joins TRBV27 and TRBJ1-2; TCRdb designates TRBD1, a call that cannot be tested without DNA. Germline V gene sequence: CDR1 MNHEY, CDR2 SMNVEV (reference sequence). The CDR3 is 14 amino acids.

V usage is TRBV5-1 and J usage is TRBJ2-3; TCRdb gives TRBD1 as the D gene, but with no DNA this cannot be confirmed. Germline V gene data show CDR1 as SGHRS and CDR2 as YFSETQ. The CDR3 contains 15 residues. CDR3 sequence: CASSLWANPEDTQYF.